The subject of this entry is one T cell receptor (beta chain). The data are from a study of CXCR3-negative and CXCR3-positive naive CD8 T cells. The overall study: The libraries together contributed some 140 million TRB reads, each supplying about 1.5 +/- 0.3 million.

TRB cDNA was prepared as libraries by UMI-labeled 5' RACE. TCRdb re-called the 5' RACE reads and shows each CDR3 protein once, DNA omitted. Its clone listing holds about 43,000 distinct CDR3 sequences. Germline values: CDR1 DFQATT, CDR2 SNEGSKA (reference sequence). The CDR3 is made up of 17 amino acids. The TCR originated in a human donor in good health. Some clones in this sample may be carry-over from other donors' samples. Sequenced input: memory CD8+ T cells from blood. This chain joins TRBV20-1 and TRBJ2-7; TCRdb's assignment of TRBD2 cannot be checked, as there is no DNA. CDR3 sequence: CSAFGTSGGAETYEQYF.